This T cell receptor beta chain was identified during a study of neurological immune-mediated disorders. TCRdb processed the 5' RACE reads anew with MiXCR; each CDR3 protein has one entry. The sample yields about 36,000 distinct CDR3 sequences, around 10% seen once. In germline, CDR1 is SGHRS, CDR2 YFSETQ. Trimming at V came to 4 bases and at J to 0 bases, leaving 7 bases not matched to a gene. The CDR3 runs 16 residues. This clonotype was observed a handful of times. The sequence was collected from a woman in her twenties or thirties with HTLV-1-associated myelopathy (HAM/TSP). The specimen sequenced was PBMCs. The chain uses TRBV5-1 and TRBJ1-1, with TRBD1 identical over 9 bases. In DNA, the CDR3 is TGCGCCAGCAGCGGCCGGGACAGGGCCTTGAACACTGAAGCTTTCTTT. It translates to CASSGRDRALNTEAFF.